These 17 T cell receptor beta chains were sequenced from one sample in a study of neoadjuvant anti-PD-1 for oral cavity cancer. Time point: after neoadjuvant nivolumab, at surgical resection. This table comes from immunoSEQ multiplex PCR, and its TCRdb copy is limited to in-frame clones, with some not included. The sample contains 35,000 to 40,000 clones, more than 35% of which appear only once. The sequenced sample was tumor tissue, obtained after nivolumab (anti-PD-1) treatment. The receptor source for this set is a person between 40 and 85 years old with oral cavity squamous cell carcinoma.

This chain joins TRBV11-2 and TRBJ2-7; D perhaps matches TRBD2 (6 bases). V was cut by 0 bases and J by 6 bases, with 12 bases left in between. Per the germline V gene, CDR1 is SGHAT and CDR2 is FQNNGV. The length of the CDR3 is 14 residues. CDR3 nucleotides: TGTGCCAGCAGCTTAGAAAGGACTACTCTCGAGCAGTACTTC. This encodes CASSLERTTLEQYF.

This clone came up a few times. The V and J genes are TRBV29-1 and TRBJ1-5; no clear D gene. V was trimmed by 4 bases and J by 2 bases, leaving 6 bases between them. The CDR3 has 12 residues. The germline CDR1 and CDR2 sequences are SQVTM and ANQGSEA. The CDR3 coding sequence is TGCAGCGTTGTTACCGGCAATCAGCCCCAGCATTTT. Its protein product is CSVVTGNQPQHF.

CDR3 protein: CASLPAAGSGSEAFF. The CDR3 bases are TGTGCCAGCCTCCCGGCGGCGGGCAGTGGCTCTGAAGCTTTCTTT. V usage is TRBV6-5 and J usage is TRBJ1-1, with D unclear. CDR3 length equals 15 residues. The V and J ends lost 8 bases and 6 bases respectively, with 22 bases between them. CDR1 and CDR2 from the germline V gene are MNHEY and SVGAGI.

In its sample, this clone was seen a few times. The V call is TRBV28, the J call TRBJ2-7, with 10 bases lining up with TRBD1. V trimming: 1 base; J trimming: 5 bases; junction bases outside the gene matches: 2. Per germline, CDR1 MDHEN and CDR2 SYDVKM. The CDR3 has 14 amino acids. CDR3 nucleotide sequence: TGTGCCAGCAGTTTATTGACAGGGGGCCACGAGCAGTACTTC. Translation: CASSLLTGGHEQYF. Full variable domain (outside the CDR3, taken from reference TRBV28 and TRBJ2-7): DVKVTQSSRYLVKRTGEKVFLECVQDMDHENMFWYRQDPGLGLRLIYFSYDVKMKEKGDIPEGYSVSREKKERFSLILESASTNQTSMYLCASSLLTGGHEQYFGPGTRLTVT.

This clone was observed once. In the same sample, other DNA sequences code for this CDR3. The rearrangement links TRBV5-1 to TRBJ1-2; 8 bases match TRBD1. The V gene end was trimmed by 2 bases and the J gene end by 5 bases; junction bases not matched to a gene: 5. The CDR3 contains 14 residues. Germline V lookup: CDR1 SGHRS, CDR2 YFSETQ. CDR3 sequence: CASSLQQGGYGYTF. Written as DNA, the CDR3 is TGCGCCAGCAGCTTACAACAGGGGGGATATGGCTACACCTTC.

The chain has TRBV15 and TRBJ1-2; 9 bases line up with TRBD1. This CDR3 is built from 14 residues. The germline gives CDR1 LNHNV, CDR2 YYDKDF (reference sequence). Trimming at V came to 0 bases and at J to 5 bases, leaving 1 base not matched to a gene. The CDR3, as DNA: TGTGCCACCAGCAGAGAGGGACAGGGTTATGGCTACACCTTC. Translated, it gives CATSREGQGYGYTF.

J is TRBJ2-5 and V is TRBV2, with 8 bases identical to TRBD2. Germline V CDR1 and CDR2: SNHLY, FYNNEI. The junction had 0 bases not matched to a gene; V was cut back by 6 bases and J by 0 bases. This CDR3 has 13 amino acids. The CDR3 region has the DNA TGTGCCAGCAGACTAGCGGACCAAGAGACCCAGTACTTC. Translated, it gives CASRLADQETQYF.

V is TRBV10-3 and J is TRBJ2-5; TRBD1 matches 7 bases. Germline CDR1 and CDR2: ENHRY and SYGVKD. The CDR3 loop spans 16 amino acids. With 0 bases clipped from V and 3 bases from J, the junction kept 7 bases outside the gene matches. The CDR3 sequence is CAISESGRGPKETQYF. CDR3 in DNA: TGTGCCATCAGTGAGTCAGGAAGGGGGCCGAAAGAGACCCAGTACTTC.

The CDR3 is CASEGLGTEAFF. The CDR3 DNA is TGTGCCAGCGAGGGATTGGGCACTGAAGCTTTCTTT. The genes are TRBV6-5 and TRBJ1-1; D not resolved. The CDR3 consists of 12 residues. The ends were cut back, 8 bases at V and 4 bases at J, with 11 bases in the middle. The germline V gene has CDR1 MNHEY and CDR2 SVGAGI.

In its sample, this clone was seen a few times. The gene calls are TRBV5-6 and TRBJ2-2; TRBD2 agrees at 8 bases. CDR1 is SGHDT and CDR2 is YYEEEE in the germline V gene. The CDR3 length is 14 residues. Trimming removed 3 bases from V and 3 bases from J; junction bases left unmatched: 1. CDR3 region: CASSWGLDTGELFF. Written as DNA, the CDR3 is TGTGCCAGCAGCTGGGGACTAGACACCGGGGAGCTGTTTTTT. The entire variable domain, with the rest obtained from reference TRBV5-6 and TRBJ2-2, is as follows: DAGVTQSPTHLIKTRGQQVTLRCSPKSGHDTVSWYQQALGQGPQFIFQYYEEEERQRGNFPDRFSGHQFPNYSSELNVNALLLGDSALYLCASSWGLDTGELFFGEGSRLTVL.

The CDR3 sequence is CASSQGADRATYEQYF. DNA of the CDR3: TGCGCCAGCAGCCAAGGGGCGGACAGAGCTACCTACGAGCAGTACTTC. The chain joins TRBV4-1 to TRBJ2-7, with D possibly being TRBD1 (6 bases). The CDR3 consists of 16 residues. Trimming took 1 base from V and 2 from J, leaving 15 bases between them. Germline V gene data show CDR1 as MGHRA and CDR2 as YSYEKL.

The table lists this clone with a few counts. The chain combines TRBV4-1 with TRBJ2-2; D is uncertain. V lost 4 bases and J 7 bases, leaving 13 bases between the germline ends. The CDR3 spans 14 residues. The V gene's germline CDR1 is MGHRA and CDR2 YSYEKL. The CDR3 DNA follows: TGCGCCAGCAGCCTACCTTCAACTGGCGGGGAGCTGTTTTTT. This codes for CASSLPSTGGELFF.

The V and J genes are TRBV5-1 and TRBJ2-1; TRBD1 matches 7 bases. This CDR3 is 15 amino acids long. Germline CDR1 is SGHRS and CDR2 is YFSETQ. The junction had 8 bases not matched to a gene; V was cut back by 2 bases and J by 6 bases. The CDR3 DNA sequence: TGCGCCAGCAGCTTACGACAGGGAAGTCCCAATGAGCAGTTCTTC. It encodes CASSLRQGSPNEQFF.

The sample holds a few counts of this clone. The CDR3 nucleotides read TGCAGCGTTGAAGAGAGGACAGCATATGGCTACACCTTC. Translated: CSVEERTAYGYTF. This chain joins TRBV29-1 and TRBJ1-2; D is possibly TRBD1 (6 bases). The V end was cut by 0 bases, the J end by 5 bases, with 10 bases between. The CDR3 consists of 13 residues. Germline CDR1 and CDR2: SQVTM and ANQGSEA.

V and J are TRBV29-1 and TRBJ2-3, with TRBD2 matching 8 bases. Germline V gene lookup returns CDR1 SQVTM and CDR2 ANQGSEA. The ends lost 8 bases at V and 2 bases at J; junction bases unmatched: 12. This CDR3 has 15 amino acids. CDR3 nucleotide sequence: TGCAGCTCAAGCGGCACGGGGGGGATCACAGATACGCAGTATTTT. Translated, it gives CSSSGTGGITDTQYF.

This clone was detected only a few times. The chain recombines TRBV7-9 with TRBJ1-1; the D gene is possibly TRBD1 (5 bases). With 3 bases removed from V and 1 base from J, the gap between germline ends came to 15 bases. Germline assignment: CDR1 SEHNR and CDR2 FQNEAQ (reference sequence). This CDR3 region has 16 residues. The CDR3 DNA follows: TGTGCCAGCAGCTTCCCATCGGGGCGAGCGAACACTGAAGCTTTCTTT. It translates to CASSFPSGRANTEAFF.

A few counts support this clone. This chain uses TRBV5-6 with TRBJ2-7; 7 bases line up with TRBD1. This CDR3 region has 17 residues. Germline V gene sequence: CDR1 SGHDT, CDR2 YYEEEE. The ends lost 3 bases at V and 2 bases at J; junction bases unmatched: 14. CDR3: CASSSGQEPILTYEQYF. CDR3 sequence (DNA): TGTGCCAGCAGCTCTGGACAGGAACCGATTTTGACCTACGAGCAGTACTTC.